This entry lists 14 T cell receptor beta chains sequenced from one sample in a study of control samples from healthy donors and cancer patients. The protocol was immunoSEQ multiplex PCR, while the TCRdb copy is restricted to in-frame clones and leaves out a portion. The profile shows about 160,000 clones, around 96% of them singletons. The sequenced material came from blood. These receptors were obtained from a woman aged 40 to 50 in good health.

The CDR3 region has the DNA TGTGCCAGCAGCCGAGGGGTCGGCTACACCTTC. This codes for CASSRGVGYTF. The chain has TRBV11-2 and TRBJ1-2; possibly TRBD1 for D (5 bases). The V end lost 5 bases, the J end lost 8 bases, and 9 bases lay between the germline ends. The germline V gene has CDR1 SGHAT and CDR2 FQNNGV. This CDR3 region has 11 residues.

The V gene is TRBV7-9, the J gene TRBJ2-3; no firm D call. Deletions cut 5 bases from V and 3 bases from J, with 6 bases between. CDR3 size: 12 residues. Germline V lookup: CDR1 SEHNR, CDR2 FQNEAQ (reference sequence). CDR3 protein: CASSPGTDTQYF. Here the CDR3 DNA reads TGTGCCAGCAGCCCAGGTACAGATACGCAGTATTTT.

This sequence joins TRBV27 and TRBJ2-1; 15 nucleotides agree with TRBD2. Germline V gene lookup returns CDR1 MNHEY and CDR2 SMNVEV (reference sequence). This CDR3 region has 18 residues. Losses at the gene ends were 2 bases for V and 8 bases for J; bases not matched to a gene: 10. The CDR3 coding sequence is TGTGCCAGCAGTTTAGGACGGACTAGCGGGAGGGCCATTTATGAGCAGTTCTTC. Protein product: CASSLGRTSGRAIYEQFF.

This clone showed up just once. J is TRBJ2-2 and V is TRBV3-1 (or the pseudogene TRBV3-2); unclear D gene. The V and J ends lost 5 bases and 3 bases respectively, with 7 bases between them. Germline-derived CDR1 and CDR2 are LGHDT and YNNKEL (reference sequence). The CDR3 consists of 13 residues. The CDR3 DNA sequence: TGTGCCAGCAGCACCCGACACACCGGGGAGCTGTTTTTT. Protein sequence: CASSTRHTGELFF.

V gene TRBV5-4 combines with J gene TRBJ1-1; D not certain. The CDR3 is 13 residues long. Trimming cost V 1 base and J 3 bases, with 7 bases left between them. The germline gives CDR1 SGHNT, CDR2 YYREEE (reference sequence). The CDR3 loop reads CASSLRRDTEAFF. CDR3 DNA sequence: TGTGCCAGCAGCTTGAGGAGGGACACTGAAGCTTTCTTT. The full variable domain, its missing parts supplied by reference TRBV5-4 and TRBJ1-1, is ETGVTQSPTHLIKTRGQQVTLRCSSQSGHNTVSWYQQALGQGPQFIFQYYREEENGRGNFPPRFSGLQFPNYSSELNVNALELDDSALYLCASSLRRDTEAFFGQGTRLTVV.

As DNA, the CDR3 is TGTGCCAGCAGCCAAGGGACAGGCTATGGCTACACCTTC. This sequence encodes CASSQGTGYGYTF. The rearrangement uses TRBV2 and TRBJ1-2; TRBD1 aligns across 8 bases. V dropped 6 bases and J dropped 4; count of bases not matched to a gene: 4. Germline CDR1 is SNHLY and CDR2 is FYNNEI. The CDR3 is 13 residues long.

The rearrangement uses TRBV5-1 and TRBJ2-3; D perhaps matches TRBD1 (6 bases). Germline V gives CDR1 SGHRS, CDR2 YFSETQ. V dropped 4 bases and J dropped 5 bases, with 17 bases sitting between them. This CDR3 has 15 amino acids. CDR3 in amino acids: CASSQGTSREDTQYF. The CDR3 DNA reads TGCGCCAGCAGCCAGGGGACCTCGAGGGAAGATACGCAGTATTTT. Full variable domain (missing parts from reference TRBV5-1 and TRBJ2-3): KAGVTQTPRYLIKTRGQQVTLSCSPISGHRSVSWYQQTPGQGLQFLFEYFSETQRNKGNFPGRFSGRQFSNSRSEMNVSTLELGDSALYLCASSQGTSREDTQYFGPGTRLTVL.

This chain uses TRBV4-3 with TRBJ1-1, with a tentative D call TRBD1 (5 bases). The V end was cut by 4 bases, the J end by 5 bases, with 11 bases between. The germline gives CDR1 LGHNA, CDR2 YSLEER. The CDR3 consists of 13 residues. The CDR3 here is CASSPPGLTEAFF. The CDR3 nucleotides read TGCGCCAGCAGCCCCCCAGGGCTTACTGAAGCTTTCTTT.

The J gene is TRBJ1-5, the V gene TRBV6-1; D is unclear. CDR1 MNHNS and CDR2 SASEGT come from the germline V gene. V gave up 3 bases and J gave up 2 bases, with 5 bases separating them. The CDR3 length is 13 residues. In DNA form, the CDR3 reads TGTGCCAGCAGTGAGAGGGGCAATCAGCCCCAGCATTTT. It codes for CASSERGNQPQHF.

This chain joins TRBV4-3 and TRBJ1-1; D unclear. Trimming left V 0 bases short and J 4 bases short, with 3 bases between. Germline assignment: CDR1 LGHNA and CDR2 YSLEER. The CDR3 sequence is 12 residues long. The CDR3 loop reads CASSQDGTEAFF. DNA for the CDR3: TGCGCCAGCAGCCAAGATGGCACTGAAGCTTTCTTT.

The V gene is TRBV11-2, the J gene TRBJ2-7; 10 nucleotides align to TRBD1. Per the germline V gene, CDR1 is SGHAT and CDR2 is FQNNGV. The CDR3 covers 15 residues. The J segment lost 6 bases and the V segment lost 4 bases, leaving 9 bases of the junction unmatched. The CDR3 bases are TGTGCCAGCAGCTCACCCGGGACAGGGGCCGTCGAGCAGTACTTC. This sequence encodes CASSSPGTGAVEQYF.

The rearrangement links TRBV6-5 to TRBJ1-5; TRBD1 is a possible D gene (6 bases). Germline V gene data show CDR1 as MNHEY and CDR2 as SVGAGI. Trimming removed 8 bases at V and 0 bases at J, with 14 bases between. The CDR3 extends over 15 amino acids. CDR3 sequence: CASSPRGGSNQPQHF. The DNA for the CDR3 is TGTGCCAGCTCTCCGAGGGGGGGTAGCAATCAGCCCCAGCATTTT.

The chain combines TRBV7-3 with TRBJ1-1; tentative D call: TRBD1 (6 bases). V gave up 1 base and J gave up 7 bases, with 16 bases separating them. The CDR3 consists of 15 residues. Germline V lookup: CDR1 SGHTA, CDR2 FQGTGA. The CDR3 DNA follows: TGTGCCAGCAGCTTAATGGGGACAACCACGGGTGAAGCTTTCTTT. Its translation is CASSLMGTTTGEAFF. Drawing the rest from reference TRBV7-3 and TRBJ1-1, the complete variable domain is GAGVSQTPSNKVTEKGKYVELRCDPISGHTALYWYRQSLGQGPEFLIYFQGTGAADDSGLPNDRFFAVRPEGSVSTLKIQRTERGDSAVYLCASSLMGTTTGEAFFGQGTRLTVV.

The chain combines TRBV18 with TRBJ1-4; unclear D gene. Germline assignment: CDR1 KGHSH and CDR2 LQKENI. CDR3 length equals 16 residues. Trimming cost V 6 bases and J 0 bases, with 14 bases left between them. This chain's CDR3 is CASSALDPATNEKLFF. The CDR3 DNA reads as TGTGCCAGCTCGGCCCTCGATCCCGCAACTAATGAAAAACTGTTTTTT.